This is a list of T cell receptor beta chains from one sample in a study of blood T cells in healthy people across ages. Via MiXCR, TCRdb re-called the 5' RACE reads, giving one row per CDR3 protein. Of roughly 800,000 distinct CDR3 sequences in the sample, just under 25% were seen once. This sample also appeared in a second study, on T cells of mothers and their children.

Specimen: blood. The receptors here all came from a boy between 10 and 17 years old in good health. Each CDR3 is given with its conserved first and last residue. The order of the fields is D gene, V gene, J gene, clone size, CDR3 DNA, CDR3 protein. The D gene is left open where the match is weak. Clone size appears in some rows only: once, few, many, or a class for an expanded clone.

D: TRBD1
V: TRBV29-1
J: TRBJ1-3
size: .
DNA: TGCAGCGCCCAGGGGGGGCTAGGGAACACCATATATTTT
CDR3: CSAQGGLGNTIYF

D: TRBD2
V: TRBV4-3
J: TRBJ2-5
size: .
DNA: TGCGCCAGCAGCCCGAATGCGGGGGGTTGGCAAGAGACCCAGTACTTC
CDR3: CASSPNAGGWQETQYF

D: TRBD1
V: TRBV7-2
J: TRBJ1-4
size: few
DNA: TGTGCCAGCAGTACTGACAGGGGTAAAGTGCCGGATGAAAAACTGTTTTTT
CDR3: CASSTDRGKVPDEKLFF

D: .
V: TRBV2
J: TRBJ2-1
size: .
DNA: TGTGCCAGCAGTGAAGCGCTAGGTGAGCAGTTCTTC
CDR3: CASSEALGEQFF

D: TRBD2
V: TRBV28
J: TRBJ2-1
size: .
DNA: TGTGCCAGCACCATTCTAGCGGGGCATGGAAACAATGAGCAGTTCTTC
CDR3: CASTILAGHGNNEQFF

D: TRBD1
V: TRBV20-1
J: TRBJ1-1
size: .
DNA: TGCAGTGCTAGAGATGGGACAGGGGACACTGAAGCTTTCTTT
CDR3: CSARDGTGDTEAFF

D: TRBD2
V: TRBV27
J: TRBJ2-3
size: .
DNA: TGTGCCAGCAGTGCGGGGGTCCCGGGGGATACGCAGTATTTT
CDR3: CASSAGVPGDTQYF

D: .
V: TRBV29-1
J: TRBJ1-5
size: many
DNA: TGCAGCGTTGCAGGGGCCAATCAGCCCCAGCATTTT
CDR3: CSVAGANQPQHF

D: .
V: TRBV29-1
J: TRBJ2-5
size: .
DNA: TGCAGCGGTTTCGGCAGTCTAGAGACCCAGTACTTC
CDR3: CSGFGSLETQYF

D: .
V: TRBV28
J: TRBJ1-4
size: .
DNA: TGTGCCAGCATGGACCTCTATGAAAAACTGTTTTTT
CDR3: CASMDLYEKLFF

D: TRBD1
V: TRBV18
J: TRBJ2-5
size: .
DNA: TGTGCCAGCTCACCTTGGCAAGAACGGACAGGGGAAGAGACCCAGTACTTC
CDR3: CASSPWQERTGEETQYF

D: TRBD1
V: TRBV4-3
J: TRBJ2-7
size: few
DNA: TGCGCCAGCAGCTCCCGGACAGGAAACTACGAGCAGTACTTC
CDR3: CASSSRTGNYEQYF

D: .
V: TRBV21-1
J: TRBJ2-2
size: few
DNA: TGTGCCAGCAGCAAGGGCAATAGGGAGCTGTTTTTT
CDR3: CASSKGNRELFF

D: TRBD2
V: TRBV11-1
J: TRBJ2-7
size: once
DNA: TGTGCCAGCAGCTTAGGTTCCTCTAGCGGGAGTTACGAGCAGTACTTC
CDR3: CASSLGSSSGSYEQYF

D: .
V: TRBV3-1
J: TRBJ1-2
size: few
DNA: TGTGCCAGCAGCCAAGTTGCCATAAACTATGGCTACACCTTC
CDR3: CASSQVAINYGYTF

D: .
V: TRBV13
J: TRBJ2-4
size: few
DNA: TGTGCCAGCAGCGTATCGGGACTCCCAAGTGACATTCAGTACTTC
CDR3: CASSVSGLPSDIQYF

D: .
V: TRBV6-5
J: TRBJ1-6
size: .
DNA: TGTGCCAGCAGCACAGCTCAGAATTCACCCCTCCACTTT
CDR3: CASSTAQNSPLHF

D: .
V: TRBV7-9
J: TRBJ1-1
size: few
DNA: TGTGCCAGCAGCTTAGATCCGTCAGACTTGAACACTGAAGCTTTCTTT
CDR3: CASSLDPSDLNTEAFF

D: TRBD1
V: TRBV29-1
J: TRBJ1-1
size: .
DNA: TGCAGCGTTGATTCGGGACAGGGGGCAACTGAAGCTTTCTTT
CDR3: CSVDSGQGATEAFF

D: TRBD1
V: TRBV2
J: TRBJ2-7
size: few
DNA: TGTGCCAGCAGTGAGGACAGGGTGGTCCACGAGCAGTACTTC
CDR3: CASSEDRVVHEQYF

D: .
V: TRBV12-3/TRBV12-4
J: TRBJ2-5
size: many
DNA: TGTGCCAGCCGTAGCGACAGGACGGGGGAGACCCAGTACTTC
CDR3: CASRSDRTGETQYF

D: .
V: TRBV2
J: TRBJ2-2
size: few
DNA: TGTGCCAGCAAATCGGGACCCCCCGGGGAGCTGTTTTTT
CDR3: CASKSGPPGELFF

D: .
V: TRBV19
J: TRBJ2-7
size: .
DNA: TGTGCCTCCAGGGAAGGAGTAGCCTACGAGCAGTACTTC
CDR3: CASREGVAYEQYF

D: TRBD2
V: TRBV12-3/TRBV12-4
J: TRBJ2-1
size: few
DNA: TGTGCCAGCGGTGCCCGACTAGCCGCACGGACTCACAATGAGCAGTTCTTC
CDR3: CASGARLAARTHNEQFF

D: .
V: TRBV28
J: TRBJ2-2
size: .
DNA: TGTGCCAGCACCACGGCGCCTCGGACGAACACCGGGGAGCTGTTTTTT
CDR3: CASTTAPRTNTGELFF

D: TRBD1
V: TRBV5-1
J: TRBJ2-3
size: few
DNA: TGCGCCAGCAGCGGGACAGGGAGGGCCACAGATACGCAGTATTTT
CDR3: CASSGTGRATDTQYF

D: .
V: TRBV20-1
J: TRBJ2-5
size: .
DNA: TGCAGTGCTAGAAACAACTATCGAGAGACCCAGTACTTC
CDR3: CSARNNYRETQYF

D: .
V: TRBV4-2
J: TRBJ2-7
size: .
DNA: TGTGCCAGCAGCCAAGATGCAGGCGGCGGGATGGTCGAGCAGTACTTC
CDR3: CASSQDAGGGMVEQYF

D: TRBD1
V: TRBV28
J: TRBJ1-1
size: many
DNA: TGTGCCAGCAGTTTTGAGGACAGGGGGCTTCGAGCTTTCTTT
CDR3: CASSFEDRGLRAFF

D: .
V: TRBV20-1
J: TRBJ2-2
size: .
DNA: TGCAGTGCCTCTGCGCGTTCCGGGGAGCTGTTTTTT
CDR3: CSASARSGELFF

D: TRBD2
V: TRBV6-2/TRBV6-3
J: TRBJ2-1
size: .
DNA: TGTGCCAGCAGTGAGACTAGCGGGGAGTACAATGAGCAGTTCTTC
CDR3: CASSETSGEYNEQFF

D: .
V: TRBV6-2/TRBV6-3
J: TRBJ2-2
size: few
DNA: TGTGCCAGCAGTAGCAGCGGGGAGCTGTTTTTT
CDR3: CASSSSGELFF

D: .
V: TRBV20-1
J: TRBJ2-5
size: .
DNA: TGCAGTGCTCCGAAATTGGAAGGGGGACAAGAGACCCAGTACTTC
CDR3: CSAPKLEGGQETQYF

D: .
V: TRBV12-3/TRBV12-4
J: TRBJ1-3
size: few
DNA: TGTGCCAGCAGTTACTACCACCGCGAAAACACCATATATTTT
CDR3: CASSYYHRENTIYF

D: TRBD2
V: TRBV9
J: TRBJ2-2
size: few
DNA: TGTGCCAGCAGCGGTCCTAGCGGGAGGGTTAACACCGGGGAGCTGTTTTTT
CDR3: CASSGPSGRVNTGELFF

D: .
V: TRBV12-3/TRBV12-4
J: TRBJ1-3
size: .
DNA: TGTGCCAGCAGTTTTGGTCCGTACAGCTCTGGAAACACCATATATTTT
CDR3: CASSFGPYSSGNTIYF

D: .
V: TRBV29-1
J: TRBJ2-5
size: .
DNA: TGCAGCGTGGGGCCCGGGATCAAAGAGACCCAGTACTTC
CDR3: CSVGPGIKETQYF

D: TRBD1
V: TRBV12-3/TRBV12-4
J: TRBJ2-7
size: few
DNA: TGTGCCAGCAGTGCGACAGGGCACTCCTACGAGCAGTACTTC
CDR3: CASSATGHSYEQYF

D: TRBD2
V: TRBV5-1
J: TRBJ2-7
size: .
DNA: TGCGCCAGCAGCGTAGGACTAGCGGCTTCCTACGAGCAGTACTTC
CDR3: CASSVGLAASYEQYF

D: TRBD1
V: TRBV28
J: TRBJ2-7
size: many
DNA: TGTGCCAGCAGTTCGGCCGGGACAGGGAACTACGAGCAGTACTTC
CDR3: CASSSAGTGNYEQYF

D: TRBD2
V: TRBV18
J: TRBJ2-3
size: .
DNA: TGTGCCAGCTCACCCCTACGAGTAGGACTAGCGGGATTACGAGATACGCAGTATTTT
CDR3: CASSPLRVGLAGLRDTQYF

D: .
V: TRBV20-1
J: TRBJ2-5
size: .
DNA: TGCAGTGCTAGAGATTGGAGGGGTGGGGAGACCCAGTACTTC
CDR3: CSARDWRGGETQYF

D: TRBD2
V: TRBV29-1
J: TRBJ2-5
size: .
DNA: TGCAGCGTTACCCCGGGACTAGAAGAGACCCAGTACTTC
CDR3: CSVTPGLEETQYF

D: TRBD1
V: TRBV5-1
J: TRBJ2-5
size: .
DNA: TGCGCCAGCAGCCGAGCGACAGGGGAAGAGACCCAGTACTTC
CDR3: CASSRATGEETQYF

D: .
V: TRBV21-1
J: TRBJ1-5
size: .
DNA: TGTGCCAGCAGCAAAGGACTTAGTGGAAATAGCAATCAGCCCCAGCATTTT
CDR3: CASSKGLSGNSNQPQHF

D: .
V: TRBV29-1
J: TRBJ2-1
size: few
DNA: TGCAGCGTTGATGGCCCTGGGAGTCGGATACATGAGCAGTTCTTC
CDR3: CSVDGPGSRIHEQFF

D: TRBD2
V: TRBV7-8
J: TRBJ2-1
size: .
DNA: TGTGCCAGCAGCCGGGGGGTCTGGAATGAGCAGTTCTTC
CDR3: CASSRGVWNEQFF

D: .
V: TRBV7-2
J: TRBJ2-2
size: few
DNA: TGTGCCAGCAGCAAATCCGGGACCATAAGCCCCGGGGAGCTGTTTTTT
CDR3: CASSKSGTISPGELFF

D: TRBD2
V: TRBV6-2/TRBV6-3
J: TRBJ2-1
size: few
DNA: TGTGCCAGCAGCCGACTAGCGGAGCCCTACAATGAGCAGTTCTTC
CDR3: CASSRLAEPYNEQFF

D: TRBD2
V: TRBV7-2
J: TRBJ2-1
size: few
DNA: TGTGCCAGCAGCTCAACTAGCGGGAGGTACAATGAGCAGTTCTTC
CDR3: CASSSTSGRYNEQFF

D: TRBD1
V: TRBV24-1
J: TRBJ2-3
size: .
DNA: TGTGCCACCAGTGATTTTTCGACAGGGGGTACGCAGTATTTT
CDR3: CATSDFSTGGTQYF

D: .
V: TRBV28
J: TRBJ2-7
size: .
DNA: TGTGCCAGCAGTTTTGCCAGGTCTACCTACGAGCAGTACTTC
CDR3: CASSFARSTYEQYF

D: TRBD2
V: TRBV4-2
J: TRBJ2-1
size: few
DNA: TGTGCCAGCAGCCCCCTGATTGGGACTAGCGCCCCCAATGAGCAGTTCTTC
CDR3: CASSPLIGTSAPNEQFF

D: TRBD1
V: TRBV6-1
J: TRBJ2-5
size: .
DNA: TGTGCCAGCAGTGAGATACTACAGGGGGCGGAAGAGACCCAGTACTTC
CDR3: CASSEILQGAEETQYF

D: .
V: TRBV7-9
J: TRBJ2-1
size: .
DNA: TGTGCCAGCAGCTCAGTTTACTCCTACAATGAGCAGTTCTTC
CDR3: CASSSVYSYNEQFF

D: TRBD2
V: TRBV9
J: TRBJ2-1
size: .
DNA: TGTGCCAGCAGCGACGGGACTATAAACTACAATGAGCAGTTCTTC
CDR3: CASSDGTINYNEQFF

D: .
V: TRBV28
J: TRBJ1-4
size: few
DNA: TGTGCCAGCAGTTTACAAAACCCCCCACTTCTGTTTTTT
CDR3: CASSLQNPPLLFF

D: TRBD1
V: TRBV7-2
J: TRBJ1-1
size: few
DNA: TGTGCCAGCAGCTTCCTGGTAGACAGGGCCACTGAAGCTTTCTTT
CDR3: CASSFLVDRATEAFF

D: TRBD1
V: TRBV28
J: TRBJ1-4
size: .
DNA: TGTGTCAGCGGTTTACCGGGACAGGGACCAGGCCGCGAAAAACTGTTTTTT
CDR3: CVSGLPGQGPGREKLFF